These 31 T cell receptor beta chains share one sample of origin, sequenced in a study of blood T cell repertoires in COVID-19. Sequencing was performed with immunoSEQ multiplex PCR; in TCRdb, only in-frame clones are kept and a portion is missing. This sample has approximately 100,000 clones, with 85% to 90% found just once. Source material: peripheral blood. Every receptor here comes from a human donor in a cohort sampled during active COVID-19.

The J gene is TRBJ2-1, the V gene TRBV19, with D possibly TRBD2 on 5 matching bases. There are 16 residues in the CDR3. Germline CDR1 reads LNHDA; CDR2 reads SQIVND (reference sequence). V lost 3 bases, J lost 2 bases, and 14 bases lay in between. The CDR3: CASSISPAEAYNEQFF. The DNA for the CDR3 is TGTGCCAGTAGTATCAGTCCAGCGGAAGCCTACAATGAGCAGTTCTTC.

Only one count was recorded for this clone. The chain links TRBV7-8 to TRBJ2-1; TRBD2 matches at 7 bases. Trimming took 5 bases from V and 10 from J; bases not matched to a gene: 11. This CDR3 is built from 14 residues. CDR1 is SGHVS, CDR2 FQNEAQ, per germline. CDR3 coding DNA: TGTGCCAGCAGCACCAGGGAGCGGGGACTGGAGCAGTTCTTC. This sequence encodes CASSTRERGLEQFF.

Concerning this clone itself: At one boundary the junction diverges from the germline segment, which might be a read error. The chain combines TRBV18 with TRBJ1-1; D remains ambiguous. This CDR3 is built from 13 residues. Per the germline V gene, CDR1 is KGHSH and CDR2 is LQKENI. The chain's CDR3 is CASSLYGNSEAFF. The CDR3 DNA is TGTGCCAGCTCACTATACGGTAACAGTGAAGCTTTCTTT.

As DNA, the CDR3 is TGTGCCAGCAGCCAAGATATCCCCCGGGGAGATACGCAGTATTTT. Its translation: CASSQDIPRGDTQYF. The rearrangement joins TRBV3-1 (or the pseudogene TRBV3-2) to TRBJ2-3; maybe TRBD2 (5 bases). The CDR3 is 15 amino acids. The V end lost 0 bases, the J end lost 5 bases, and 12 bases lay between the germline ends. Looked up from germline, CDR1 is LGHDT and CDR2 is YNNKEL (reference sequence).

The V and J genes are TRBV5-5 and TRBJ2-5, with 14 nucleotides matching TRBD2. Germline V gene data show CDR1 as SGHKS and CDR2 as YYEKEE (reference sequence). The CDR3 consists of 18 residues. The V gene end was trimmed by 4 bases and the J gene end by 6 bases; junction bases not matched to a gene: 14. CDR3 sequence: CASSIVPGLAGEAKTQYF. Here the CDR3 DNA reads TGTGCCAGCAGCATCGTCCCGGGACTAGCGGGAGAAGCTAAGACCCAGTACTTC.

Points on this clone: One end of the junction is discordant with germline, which a read error may explain. V gene TRBV7-7 combines with J gene TRBJ1-6, with a possible D match to TRBD1 (5 bases). The CDR3 covers 18 residues. Germline V gene data show CDR1 as SSHAT and CDR2 as FNYEAQ (reference sequence). CDR3 sequence reads: CASSPKRRVGVYNSPLHF. The CDR3 region has the DNA TGTGCTAGCAGCCCCAAACGCAGGGTAGGGGTCTATAATTCACCCCTCCACTTT.

The V call is TRBV9, the J call TRBJ1-6, with 7 nucleotides matching TRBD1. The germline gives CDR1 SGDLS, CDR2 YYNGEE. This CDR3 has 15 residues. V trimming: 4 bases; J trimming: 5 bases; junction bases outside the gene matches: 6. The CDR3 DNA is TGTGCCAGCAGCATCGCCGGGACAGATAATTCACCCCTCCACTTT. Translated: CASSIAGTDNSPLHF.

V gene TRBV7-2 combines with J gene TRBJ1-2, with 11 bases fitting TRBD1. CDR1 is SGHTA, CDR2 FQGNSA, per germline. There are 15 residues in the CDR3. V shed 5 bases, J shed 6 bases, and the junction held 8 bases outside the gene matches. The CDR3: CASSPSDRGRHGYTF. In nucleotides, the CDR3 is TGTGCCAGCAGCCCGTCGGACAGGGGGCGCCATGGCTACACCTTC.

The J gene is TRBJ2-1, the V gene TRBV3-1 (or the pseudogene TRBV3-2); 7 bases align to TRBD1. CDR1 is LGHDT and CDR2 is YNNKEL in the germline V gene (reference sequence). V was pared by 0 bases and J by 8 bases, with 7 bases of the junction left unmatched. This CDR3 has 15 amino acids. The CDR3 region is CASSQDRRGGDEQFF. The CDR3 DNA follows: TGTGCCAGCAGCCAAGATCGGCGAGGGGGCGATGAGCAGTTCTTC.

This chain links TRBV19 with TRBJ2-1; 9 bases are a match to TRBD2. Looked up from germline, CDR1 is LNHDA and CDR2 is SQIVND (reference sequence). J lost 15 bases, V lost 4 bases, and 4 bases had no gene match. The CDR3 sequence is 11 residues long. Here the CDR3 DNA reads TGTGCCAGTAGTAAGCCGGGACTAGCGTTCTTC. Translation: CASSKPGLAFF.

The V and J genes are TRBV19 and TRBJ2-7; D might be TRBD1 (5 bases). CDR1 LNHDA and CDR2 SQIVND come from the germline V gene (reference sequence). The CDR3 runs 14 residues. Trimming pared 5 bases from V and 1 base from J, leaving 12 bases between. CDR3 sequence reads: CASSAWGQSYEQYF. The DNA for the CDR3 is TGTGCCAGTAGTGCCTGGGGCCAATCCTACGAGCAGTACTTC.

The chain uses TRBV28 and TRBJ2-3, with a weak D call TRBD2 (6 bases). The CDR3 is 15 amino acids. V gave up 3 bases and J gave up 4 bases, with 14 bases separating them. CDR1 MDHEN and CDR2 SYDVKM come from the germline V gene. The CDR3 nucleotides are TGTGCCAGCAGTTTTCGCGGGGCCCCTGCAGATACGCAGTATTTT. Translating it yields CASSFRGAPADTQYF.

V usage is TRBV11-3 and J usage is TRBJ2-5; TRBD2 matches at 11 bases. Germline CDR1 SGHNT, CDR2 YENEEA. CDR3 length: 16 residues. V gave up 5 bases and J gave up 7 bases; unmatched junction bases: 12. The CDR3 DNA reads TGTGCCAGCAGCCCGCGTGCTAGCGGGGGGTTCGGGACCCAGTACTTC. The encoded protein is CASSPRASGGFGTQYF.

This clone was observed once. The rearrangement joins TRBV5-1 to TRBJ1-2, with D uncertain. The CDR3 extends over 14 amino acids. The germline V gene has CDR1 SGHRS and CDR2 YFSETQ. Trimming left V 4 bases short and J 4 bases short, with 14 bases between. As DNA, the CDR3 is TGCGCCAGCAGCCAAATTCCTACCCCCTATGGCTACACCTTC. Translating gives CASSQIPTPYGYTF.

The chain carries TRBV5-4 and TRBJ2-3; 7 bases fit TRBD2. The CDR3 has 16 residues. The germline V gene has CDR1 SGHNT and CDR2 YYREEE (reference sequence). J gave up 4 bases and V 1 base, and 9 bases lay outside the gene matches. DNA of the CDR3: TGTGCCAGCAGCTTGAAGCGGGGAGGTGGCGCAGATACGCAGTATTTT. Protein: CASSLKRGGGADTQYF.

The chain recombines TRBV30 with TRBJ2-5; TRBD1 might be the D (7 bases). The length of the CDR3 is 18 residues. V was pared by 0 bases and J by 0 bases, with 20 bases between. Per the germline V gene, CDR1 is GTSNPN and CDR2 is SVGIG (reference sequence). CDR3 protein: CAWSVLGGLRGDQETQYF. CDR3 DNA: TGTGCCTGGAGTGTCCTAGGGGGCCTGCGGGGAGACCAAGAGACCCAGTACTTC. Combining the CDR3 with reference TRBV30 and TRBJ2-5 gives the whole variable domain SQTIHQWPATLVQPVGSPLSLECTVEGTSNPNLYWYRQAAGRGLQLLFYSVGIGQISSEVPQNLSASRPQDRQFILSSKKLLLSDSGFYLCAWSVLGGLRGDQETQYFGPGTRLLVL.

This sequence joins TRBV29-1 and TRBJ2-3; a possible D gene is TRBD2 (6 bases). CDR3 length: 13 amino acids. The germline V gene has CDR1 SQVTM and CDR2 ANQGSEA. V lost 3 bases to trimming and J lost 1 base, with 8 bases between them. The CDR3 loop is CSVEGGGTDTQYF. DNA for the CDR3: TGCAGCGTTGAGGGGGGAGGCACAGATACGCAGTATTTT.

The gene calls are TRBV7-2 and TRBJ1-2, with D perhaps matching TRBD1 (5 bases). Germline V gene sequence: CDR1 SGHTA, CDR2 FQGNSA. The CDR3 spans 13 residues. Trimming took off 1 base at V and 4 bases at J, with 7 bases between the two ends. In DNA form, the CDR3 reads TGTGCCAGCAGCTTAGGACAGCTCTATGGCTACACCTTC. This encodes CASSLGQLYGYTF.

As to this clone: A junction end diverges from the germline sequence, so it may reflect a read error. Different DNA sequences within this sample yield the same CDR3. The chain employs TRBV4-2 and TRBJ2-5; possibly TRBD2 for D (6 bases). The CDR3 consists of 16 residues. The germline V gene encodes CDR1 LGHNA and CDR2 YNFKEQ. CDR3 in amino acids: CASSPERAGIQETQYF. In DNA, the CDR3 is TGTGCCAGCAGCCCAGAGCGAGCGGGCATCCAAGAGACTCAGTACTTC.

The chain has TRBV28 and TRBJ1-5; 11 nucleotides match TRBD1. CDR3 size: 14 residues. With 6 bases clipped from V and 11 bases from J, the junction kept 9 bases outside the gene matches. Germline-derived CDR1 and CDR2 are MDHEN and SYDVKM. CDR3 in amino acids: CASSISGTGGAQHF. CDR3 bases: TGTGCCAGCAGCATTTCCGGGACAGGGGGGGCCCAGCATTTT.

The gene calls are TRBV9 and TRBJ2-3; 9 bases are shared with TRBD2. In germline, CDR1 is SGDLS, CDR2 YYNGEE. The CDR3 totals 17 residues. With 5 bases clipped from V and 0 bases from J, the junction kept 10 bases outside the gene matches. In DNA, the CDR3 is TGTGCCAGCAGGAAAGCGGGGGGATCTGGTAGCACAGATACGCAGTATTTT. As protein: CASRKAGGSGSTDTQYF.

The rearrangement uses TRBV27 and TRBJ1-2; TRBD1 aligns across 8 bases. The CDR3 covers 15 residues. V lost 0 bases to trimming and J lost 4 bases; unmatched junction nucleotides: 4. The germline gives CDR1 MNHEY, CDR2 SMNVEV (reference sequence). CDR3: CASSLSVTGAYGYTF. The CDR3 DNA is TGTGCCAGCAGTTTATCGGTGACAGGGGCCTATGGCTACACCTTC.

The J gene is TRBJ2-5, the V gene TRBV29-1, with 7 positions matching TRBD1. This CDR3 is 12 amino acids long. Germline lookup yields CDR1 SQVTM and CDR2 ANQGSEA. V shed 7 bases and J 5 bases; nucleotides not matched to a gene: 7. The CDR3 nucleotides read TGCAGCGGTATGACAGGGTCGGAGACCCAGTACTTC. It specifies CSGMTGSETQYF.

The chain recombines TRBV7-3 with TRBJ2-3, with a tentative D call TRBD2 (5 bases). From germline, CDR1 is SGHTA and CDR2 FQGTGA. V was shortened by 1 base and J by 4 bases, with 9 bases between the two germline ends. CDR3 length equals 14 residues. The CDR3 coding sequence is TGTGCCAGCAGCTTAATGGACTCGTCAGATACGCAGTATTTT. Encoded protein: CASSLMDSSDTQYF. Looking up the rest from reference TRBV7-3 and TRBJ2-3 gives the full variable domain: GAGVSQTPSNKVTEKGKYVELRCDPISGHTALYWYRQSLGQGPEFLIYFQGTGAADDSGLPNDRFFAVRPEGSVSTLKIQRTERGDSAVYLCASSLMDSSDTQYFGPGTRLTVL.

The chain has TRBV18 and TRBJ2-2; 7 bases agree with TRBD2. CDR1 KGHSH and CDR2 LQKENI come from the germline V gene. V gave up 3 bases and J gave up 0 bases; unmatched junction bases: 7. This CDR3 has 17 residues. CDR3 in amino acids: CASSPLSGSANTGELFF. The CDR3 nucleotides are TGTGCCAGCTCACCCCTTAGCGGGTCGGCGAACACCGGGGAGCTGTTTTTT.

The chain has TRBV12-5 and TRBJ2-7, with 9 positions matching TRBD1. CDR3 length: 17 residues. The germline V gene has CDR1 LGHNT and CDR2 FRNRAP. J gave up 0 bases and V 3 bases, and 9 bases lay outside the gene matches. This chain's CDR3 is CASGFGGPGQGSYEQYF. The CDR3 DNA sequence: TGTGCTAGTGGTTTCGGTGGGCCGGGACAGGGCTCCTACGAGCAGTACTTC.

The rearrangement uses TRBV2 and TRBJ2-1; D might be TRBD2 (6 bases). The CDR3 sequence is 11 residues long. Deletions cut 5 bases from V and 7 bases from J, with 6 bases between. From germline, CDR1 is SNHLY and CDR2 FYNNEI. The CDR3 is CASSRGNEQFF. The CDR3 DNA follows: TGTGCCAGCAGTCGGGGGAATGAGCAGTTCTTC.

This chain connects TRBV6-5 to TRBJ2-1; TRBD2 agrees at 10 bases. Germline CDR1 is MNHEY and CDR2 is SVGAGI. This CDR3 spans 15 amino acids. Trimming removed 0 bases from V and 8 bases from J; junction bases left unmatched: 4. The DNA of the CDR3 is TGTGCCAGCAGTTACTCTAGCGGGGGGTCCCATGAGCAGTTCTTC. The encoded protein is CASSYSSGGSHEQFF.

The chain employs TRBV5-1 and TRBJ2-7; 10 nucleotides agree with TRBD1. Per the germline V gene, CDR1 is SGHRS and CDR2 is YFSETQ. This CDR3 comprises 14 residues. V shed 4 bases, J shed 7 bases, and the junction held 8 bases outside the gene matches. The CDR3 spells CASSPGTGVFEQYF. CDR3 nucleotide sequence: TGCGCCAGCAGCCCCGGGACAGGGGTCTTTGAGCAGTACTTC.

The chain joins TRBV2 to TRBJ1-2; 8 positions match TRBD1. CDR3 size: 15 residues. V trimming: 1 base; J trimming: 5 bases; junction bases outside the gene matches: 6. Germline V CDR1 and CDR2: SNHLY, FYNNEI. CDR3 DNA sequence: TGTGCCAGCAGTGAAGGGCAGGGGGCGGGATATGGCTACACCTTC. This translates into CASSEGQGAGYGYTF.

V and J are TRBV10-2 and TRBJ1-2, with 7 bases that match TRBD1. The CDR3 runs to 15 residues. The trim removed 0 bases at V and 8 bases at J, leaving 9 bases unmatched. Germline V gene lookup returns CDR1 WSHSY and CDR2 SAAADI. Here the CDR3 DNA reads TGCGCCAGCAGTGAGTCACAGGCCAGGGGGAGAGGCTACACCTTC. Encoded protein: CASSESQARGRGYTF.